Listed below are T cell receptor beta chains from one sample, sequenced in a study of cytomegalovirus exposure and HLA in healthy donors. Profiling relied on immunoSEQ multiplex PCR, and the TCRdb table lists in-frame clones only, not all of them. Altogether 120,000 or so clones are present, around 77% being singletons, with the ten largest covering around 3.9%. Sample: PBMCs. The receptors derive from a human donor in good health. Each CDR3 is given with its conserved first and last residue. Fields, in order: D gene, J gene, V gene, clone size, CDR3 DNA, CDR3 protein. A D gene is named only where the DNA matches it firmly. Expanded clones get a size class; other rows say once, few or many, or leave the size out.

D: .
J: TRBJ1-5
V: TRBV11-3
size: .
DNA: TGTGCCAGCAGCTTACTTTCGCATTTT
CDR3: CASSLLSHF

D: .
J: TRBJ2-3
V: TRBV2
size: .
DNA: TGTGCCAGCAGCAGAGGACAGGGACTAACAGATACGCAGTATTTT
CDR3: CASSRGQGLTDTQYF

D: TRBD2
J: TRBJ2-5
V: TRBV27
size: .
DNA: TGTGCCAGCAGCAAAGGACTAGCGGGAGGGCAAGAGACCCAGTACTTC
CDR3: CASSKGLAGGQETQYF

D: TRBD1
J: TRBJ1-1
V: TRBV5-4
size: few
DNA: TGTGCCAGCAGCCCGGGGACAGTGAGGGGAACTGAAGCTTTCTTT
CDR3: CASSPGTVRGTEAFF

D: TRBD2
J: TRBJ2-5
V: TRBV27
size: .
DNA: TGTGCCAGCGGACCCCTACTAGCGGGAGGCAACCAAGAGACCCAGTACTTC
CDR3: CASGPLLAGGNQETQYF

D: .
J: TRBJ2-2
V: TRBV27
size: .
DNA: TGTGCCAGCAGTTTAAGCCCTGGCACCGGGGAGCTGTTTTTT
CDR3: CASSLSPGTGELFF

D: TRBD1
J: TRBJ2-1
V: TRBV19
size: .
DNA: TGTGCCAGTAGTATTCGGTCGGACAGGGCTAATGAGCAGTTCTTC
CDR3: CASSIRSDRANEQFF

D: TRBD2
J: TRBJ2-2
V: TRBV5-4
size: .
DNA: TGTGCCAGCAGCCGGGCCCAAGCGGGAGTAGGGGTCACCGGGGAGCTGTTTTTT
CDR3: CASSRAQAGVGVTGELFF

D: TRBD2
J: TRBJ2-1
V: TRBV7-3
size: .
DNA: TGTGCCAGCAGCCTCAGCGGGAGGGGCACCTACAATGAGCAGTTCTTC
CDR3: CASSLSGRGTYNEQFF

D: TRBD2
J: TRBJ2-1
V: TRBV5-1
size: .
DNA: TGCGCCAGCAGCTCAGGGCGGGAGAAAGGGGTAGGCGTCAATGAGCAGTTCTTC
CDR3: CASSSGREKGVGVNEQFF

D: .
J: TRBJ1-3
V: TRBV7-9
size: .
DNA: TGTGCCAGCAGTTCCGCACTAAATAGAAACACCATATATTTT
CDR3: CASSSALNRNTIYF

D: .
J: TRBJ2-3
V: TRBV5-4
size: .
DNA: TGTGCCAGCAGCTCCACGGGAGATGGGACAGATACGCAGTATTTT
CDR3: CASSSTGDGTDTQYF

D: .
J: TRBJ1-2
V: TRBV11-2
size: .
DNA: TGTGCCAGCAGCTTAAAGGGGAACTATGGCTACACCTTC
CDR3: CASSLKGNYGYTF

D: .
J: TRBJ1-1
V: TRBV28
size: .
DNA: TGTGCCAGCAGTTCAGTGGGGGTCCTAGCGGACACTGAAGCTTTCTTT
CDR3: CASSSVGVLADTEAFF

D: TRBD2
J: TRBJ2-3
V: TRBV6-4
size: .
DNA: TGTGCCAGCAGTGAATCGGCTAGCGGGACAGATACGCAGTATTTT
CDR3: CASSESASGTDTQYF

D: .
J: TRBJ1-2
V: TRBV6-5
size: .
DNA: TGTGCCAGCAGTTACCGGGTCCGGGGATTTGTCTATGGCTACACCTTC
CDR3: CASSYRVRGFVYGYTF

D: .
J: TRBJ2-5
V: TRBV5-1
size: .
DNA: TGCGCCAGCAGCCCCACAGGGCCGGAGACCCAGTACTTC
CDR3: CASSPTGPETQYF

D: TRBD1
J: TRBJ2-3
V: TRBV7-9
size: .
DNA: TGTTCCAGCAGCCGGTACCGGGACAGGGGCTCAGATACGCAGTATTTT
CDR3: CSSSRYRDRGSDTQYF

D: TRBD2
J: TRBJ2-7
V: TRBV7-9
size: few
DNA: TGTTCCAGCAGCTTAGACGGACTAGCAAGGGCCGAGCAGTACTTC
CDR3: CSSSLDGLARAEQYF

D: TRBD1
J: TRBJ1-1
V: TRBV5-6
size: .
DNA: TGTGCCAGCAGCGATACAGGGGTAACTGAAGCTTTCTTT
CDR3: CASSDTGVTEAFF

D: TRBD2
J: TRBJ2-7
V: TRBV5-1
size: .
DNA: TGCGCCAGCTCAAACGTGCCTAGCGGGAGTGTTGCCTACGAGCAGTACTTC
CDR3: CASSNVPSGSVAYEQYF

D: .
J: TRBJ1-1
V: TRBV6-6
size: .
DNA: TGTGCCAGCAGTTACGCTGGGCAAGAAGCTTTCTTT
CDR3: CASSYAGQEAFF

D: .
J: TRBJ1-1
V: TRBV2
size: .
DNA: TGTGCCAGCAACCTTCGGGGGAACACTGAAGCTTTCTTT
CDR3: CASNLRGNTEAFF

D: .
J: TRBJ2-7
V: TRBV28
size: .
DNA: TGTGCCAGCAGTCCCCCCGGGGGGCGACGTCACGAGCAGTACTTC
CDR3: CASSPPGGRRHEQYF

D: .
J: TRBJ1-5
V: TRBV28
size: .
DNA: TGTGCCAGCAGTGGGTCAGGAGCGGGGAAAAATCAGCCCCAGCATTTT
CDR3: CASSGSGAGKNQPQHF

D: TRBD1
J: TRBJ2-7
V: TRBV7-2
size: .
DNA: TGTGCCAGCAGCACCCACGACAGGGGCTGGCAGTACTTC
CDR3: CASSTHDRGWQYF

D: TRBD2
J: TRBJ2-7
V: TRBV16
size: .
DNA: TGTGCCAGCAGCCAAGGACTAGCGGCCGAGCAGTACTTC
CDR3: CASSQGLAAEQYF

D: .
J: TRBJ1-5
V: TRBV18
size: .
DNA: TGTGCCAGCTCACCACCGGGCGGCGTAATCGGTTCGGGCAGGGGTCAGCCCCAGCATTTT
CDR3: CASSPPGGVIGSGRGQPQHF

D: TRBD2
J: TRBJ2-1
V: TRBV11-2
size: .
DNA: TGTGCCAGCAGCATCCTTGCCCTTACTAGCGGGAGGGCCAATGAGCAGTTCTTC
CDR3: CASSILALTSGRANEQFF

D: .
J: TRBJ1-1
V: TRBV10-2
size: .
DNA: TGCGCCAGCAGTGAGGGGTCAGGGGCTTACACTGAAGCTTTCTTT
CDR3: CASSEGSGAYTEAFF

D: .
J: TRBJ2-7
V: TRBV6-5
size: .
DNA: TGTGCCAGCAGCCAAAGGCCGGGTGCTGGGTACGAGCAGTACTTC
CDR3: CASSQRPGAGYEQYF

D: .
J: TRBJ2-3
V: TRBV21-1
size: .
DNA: TGTGCCAGCAGCAAAGCACGGGACAGGGGATGGGCAGATACGCAGTATTTT
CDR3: CASSKARDRGWADTQYF

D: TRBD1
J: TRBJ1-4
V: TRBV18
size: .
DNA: TGTGCCAGCTCACCCCGACAGGGACCTAATGAAAAACTGTTTTTT
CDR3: CASSPRQGPNEKLFF

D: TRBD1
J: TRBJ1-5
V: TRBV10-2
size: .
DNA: TGCGCCAGCAGTGAGAGTCGACAGGGGCTACTAGCCCGGGGCAATCAGCCCCAGCATTTT
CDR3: CASSESRQGLLARGNQPQHF

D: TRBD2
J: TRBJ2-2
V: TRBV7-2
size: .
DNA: TGTGCCAGCAGGACGACTAGCATGAACACCGGGGAGCTGTTTTTT
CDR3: CASRTTSMNTGELFF

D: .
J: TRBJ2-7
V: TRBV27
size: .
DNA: TGTGCCAGCAGCTTGCCAGGGTCCTACGAGCAGTACTTC
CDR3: CASSLPGSYEQYF

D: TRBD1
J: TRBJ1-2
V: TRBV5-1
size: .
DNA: TGCGCCAGCAGCTTGGAAGGACAGGGGTTCCATGGCTACACCTTC
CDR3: CASSLEGQGFHGYTF

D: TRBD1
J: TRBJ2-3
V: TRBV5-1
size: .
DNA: TGCGCCAGCAGTTCGGGACAGGGCCACACAGATACGCAGTATTTT
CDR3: CASSSGQGHTDTQYF

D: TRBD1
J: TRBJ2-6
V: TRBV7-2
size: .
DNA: TGTGCCAGCAGCTTCCGACAGGGCCTATCTCCTGGGGCCAACGTCCTGACTTTC
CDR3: CASSFRQGLSPGANVLTF

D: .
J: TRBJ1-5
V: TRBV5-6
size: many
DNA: TGTGCCAGCAGCTCCGGGCCAGGGTTGGGTCAGCCCCAGCATTTT
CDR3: CASSSGPGLGQPQHF

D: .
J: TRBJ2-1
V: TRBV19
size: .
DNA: TGTGCCAGTAGTATAGTTGAGACCTACAATGAGCAGTTCTTC
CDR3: CASSIVETYNEQFF

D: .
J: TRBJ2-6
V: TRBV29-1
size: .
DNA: TGCAGCGTTCACAGGATCTCTGGGGCCAACGTCCTGACTTTC
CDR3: CSVHRISGANVLTF

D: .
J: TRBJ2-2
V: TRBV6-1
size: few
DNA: TGTGCCAGCAGTGAAGGTCTAGATAACACCGGGGAGCTGTTTTTT
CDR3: CASSEGLDNTGELFF